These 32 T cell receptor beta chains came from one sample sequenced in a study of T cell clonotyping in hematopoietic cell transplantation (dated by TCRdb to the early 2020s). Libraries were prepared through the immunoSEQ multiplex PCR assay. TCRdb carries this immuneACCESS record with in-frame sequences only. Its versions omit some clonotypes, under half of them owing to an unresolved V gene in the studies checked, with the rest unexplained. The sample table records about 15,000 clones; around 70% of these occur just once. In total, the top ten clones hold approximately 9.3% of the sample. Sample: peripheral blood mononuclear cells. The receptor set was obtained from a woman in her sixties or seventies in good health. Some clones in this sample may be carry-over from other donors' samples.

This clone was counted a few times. The CDR3 sequence is CAISPDAGGADTQYF. The CDR3 bases are TGTGCCATCAGCCCGGATGCGGGGGGGGCGGATACGCAGTATTTT. The chain recombines TRBV10-3 with TRBJ2-3; TRBD2 matches 9 bases. This CDR3 is built from 15 residues. The V segment lost 6 bases and the J segment 6 bases; nucleotides outside the gene matches: 10. Germline V gives CDR1 ENHRY, CDR2 SYGVKD.

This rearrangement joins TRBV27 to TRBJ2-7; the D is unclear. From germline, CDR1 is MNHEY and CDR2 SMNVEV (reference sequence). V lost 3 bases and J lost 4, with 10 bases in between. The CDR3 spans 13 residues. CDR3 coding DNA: TGTGCCAGCAGTTTTATGGTCTCTTACGAGCAGTACTTC. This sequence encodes CASSFMVSYEQYF.

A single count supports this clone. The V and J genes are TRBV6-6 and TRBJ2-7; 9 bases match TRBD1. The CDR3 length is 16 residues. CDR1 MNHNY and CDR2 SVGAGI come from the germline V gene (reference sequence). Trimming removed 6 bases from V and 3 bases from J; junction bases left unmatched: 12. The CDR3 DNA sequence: TGTGCCAGCAGACCCAGTGGACAGGGGTCGGACTACGAGCAGTACTTC. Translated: CASRPSGQGSDYEQYF.

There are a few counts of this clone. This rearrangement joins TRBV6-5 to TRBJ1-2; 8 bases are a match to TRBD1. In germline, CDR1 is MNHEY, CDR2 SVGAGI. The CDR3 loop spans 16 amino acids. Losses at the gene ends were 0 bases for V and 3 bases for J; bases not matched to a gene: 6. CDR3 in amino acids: CASSYSETGAYYGYTF. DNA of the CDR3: TGTGCCAGCAGTTACTCCGAGACAGGGGCTTACTATGGCTACACCTTC.

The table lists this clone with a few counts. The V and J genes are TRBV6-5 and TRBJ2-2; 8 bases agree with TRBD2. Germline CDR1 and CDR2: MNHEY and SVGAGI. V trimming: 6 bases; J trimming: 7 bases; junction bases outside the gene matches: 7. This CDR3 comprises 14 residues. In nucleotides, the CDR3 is TGTGCCAGCAGAAAAGCGGGGGCGGGCGGGGAGCTGTTTTTT. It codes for CASRKAGAGGELFF.

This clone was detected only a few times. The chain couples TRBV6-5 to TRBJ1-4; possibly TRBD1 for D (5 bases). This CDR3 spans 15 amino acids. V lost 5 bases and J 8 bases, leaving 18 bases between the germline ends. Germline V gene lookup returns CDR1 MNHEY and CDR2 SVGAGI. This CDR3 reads CASSLSGAQGEKLFF. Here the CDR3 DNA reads TGTGCCAGCAGTCTTTCCGGGGCCCAAGGGGAAAAACTGTTTTTT.

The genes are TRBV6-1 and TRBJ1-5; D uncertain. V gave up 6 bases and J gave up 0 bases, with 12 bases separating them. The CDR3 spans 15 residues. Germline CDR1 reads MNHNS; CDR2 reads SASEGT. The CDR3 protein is CASRGVGYSNQPQHF. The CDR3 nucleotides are TGTGCCAGCAGAGGAGTCGGTTATAGCAATCAGCCCCAGCATTTT.

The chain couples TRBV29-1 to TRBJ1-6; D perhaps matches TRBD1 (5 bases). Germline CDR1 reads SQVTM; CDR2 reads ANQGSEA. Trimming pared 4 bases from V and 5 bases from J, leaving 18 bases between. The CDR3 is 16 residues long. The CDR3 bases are TGCAGCGTTGTAATACGGGCAGGGCACGATAATTCACCCCTCCACTTT. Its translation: CSVVIRAGHDNSPLHF. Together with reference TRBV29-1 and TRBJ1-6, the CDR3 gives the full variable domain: SAVISQKPSRDICQRGTSLTIQCQVDSQVTMMFWYRQQPGQSLTLIATANQGSEATYESGFVIDKFPISRPNLTFSTLTVSNMSPEDSSIYLCSVVIRAGHDNSPLHFGNGTRLTVT.

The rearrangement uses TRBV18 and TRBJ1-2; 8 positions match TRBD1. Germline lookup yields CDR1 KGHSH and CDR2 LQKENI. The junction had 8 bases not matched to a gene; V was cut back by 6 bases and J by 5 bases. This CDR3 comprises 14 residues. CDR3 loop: CASSSGQGMYGYTF. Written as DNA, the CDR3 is TGTGCCAGCTCCTCTGGACAGGGAATGTATGGCTACACCTTC.

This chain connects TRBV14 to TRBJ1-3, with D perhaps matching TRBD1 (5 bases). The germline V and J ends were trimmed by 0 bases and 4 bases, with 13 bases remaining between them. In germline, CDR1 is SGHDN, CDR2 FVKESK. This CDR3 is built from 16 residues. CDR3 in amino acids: CASSQDGPGPGNTIYF. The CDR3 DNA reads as TGTGCCAGCAGCCAAGATGGGCCAGGGCCAGGAAACACCATATATTTT.

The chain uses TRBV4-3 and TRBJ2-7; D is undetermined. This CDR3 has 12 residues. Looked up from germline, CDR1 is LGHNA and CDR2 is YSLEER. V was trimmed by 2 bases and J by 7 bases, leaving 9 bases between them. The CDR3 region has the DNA TGCGCCAGCAGCCAAAGGGTTGGTGAGCAGTACTTC. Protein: CASSQRVGEQYF.

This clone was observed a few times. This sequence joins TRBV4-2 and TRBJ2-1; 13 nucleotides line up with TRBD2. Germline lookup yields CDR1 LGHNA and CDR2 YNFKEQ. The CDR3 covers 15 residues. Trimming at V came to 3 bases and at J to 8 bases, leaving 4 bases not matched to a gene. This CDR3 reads CASSHRTSGGDEQFF. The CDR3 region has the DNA TGTGCCAGCAGCCACCGGACTAGCGGGGGTGATGAGCAGTTCTTC.

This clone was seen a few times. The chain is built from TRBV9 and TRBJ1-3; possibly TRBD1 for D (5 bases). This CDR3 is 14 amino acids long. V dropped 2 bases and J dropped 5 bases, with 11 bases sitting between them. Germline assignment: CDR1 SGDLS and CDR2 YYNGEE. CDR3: CASSVAGPRNTIYF. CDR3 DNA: TGTGCCAGCAGCGTTGCGGGACCCCGAAACACCATATATTTT.

The chain's CDR3 is CASSQALVETQYF. The CDR3 DNA sequence: TGCGCCAGCAGCCAAGCTCTAGTGGAGACCCAGTACTTC. The chain has TRBV4-1 and TRBJ2-5, with unresolved D. V was trimmed by 1 base and J by 5 bases, leaving 8 bases between them. Germline V CDR1 and CDR2: MGHRA, YSYEKL. The CDR3 covers 13 residues.

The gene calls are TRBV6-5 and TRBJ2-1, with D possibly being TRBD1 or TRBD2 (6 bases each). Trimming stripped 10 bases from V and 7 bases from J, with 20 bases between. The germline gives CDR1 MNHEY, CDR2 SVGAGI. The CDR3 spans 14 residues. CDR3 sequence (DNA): TGTGCCACCTCTGAAGGGGGGCATGAGAATGAGCAGTTCTTC. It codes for CATSEGGHENEQFF.

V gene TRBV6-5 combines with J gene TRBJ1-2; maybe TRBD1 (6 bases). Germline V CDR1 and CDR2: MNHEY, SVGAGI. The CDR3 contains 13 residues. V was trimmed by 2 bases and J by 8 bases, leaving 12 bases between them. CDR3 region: CASSYRGAKGYTF. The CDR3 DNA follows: TGTGCCAGCAGTTACCGGGGGGCGAAGGGCTACACCTTC.

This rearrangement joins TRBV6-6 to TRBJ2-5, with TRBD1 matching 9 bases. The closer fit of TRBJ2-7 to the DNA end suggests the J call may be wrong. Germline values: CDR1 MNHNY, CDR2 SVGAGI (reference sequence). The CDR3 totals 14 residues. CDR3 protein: CASSLRQGGYEQYF. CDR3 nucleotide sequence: TGTGCCAGCAGCCTACGACAGGGGGGCTACGAGCAGTACTTC.

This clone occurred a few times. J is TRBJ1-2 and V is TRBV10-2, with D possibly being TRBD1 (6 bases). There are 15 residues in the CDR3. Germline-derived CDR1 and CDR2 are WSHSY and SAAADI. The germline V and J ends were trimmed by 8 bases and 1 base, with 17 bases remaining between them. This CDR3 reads CASLGGERNNYGYTF. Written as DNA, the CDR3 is TGCGCCAGCCTTGGGGGCGAGCGGAATAACTATGGCTACACCTTC.

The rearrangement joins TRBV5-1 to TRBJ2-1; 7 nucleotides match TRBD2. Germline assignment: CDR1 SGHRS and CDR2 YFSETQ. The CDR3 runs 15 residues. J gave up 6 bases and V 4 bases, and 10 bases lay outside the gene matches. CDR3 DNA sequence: TGCGCCAGCAGCCCCCCGGGGGGAGCTGGCAATGAGCAGTTCTTC. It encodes CASSPPGGAGNEQFF.

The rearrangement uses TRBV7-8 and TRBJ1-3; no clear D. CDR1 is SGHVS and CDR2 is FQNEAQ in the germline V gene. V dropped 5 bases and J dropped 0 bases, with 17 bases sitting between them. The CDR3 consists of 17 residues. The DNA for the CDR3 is TGTGCCAGCAGCCTCGCCGGCGCCGGTAACTCTGGAAACACCATATATTTT. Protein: CASSLAGAGNSGNTIYF. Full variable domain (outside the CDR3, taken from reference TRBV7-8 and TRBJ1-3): GAGVSQSPRYKVAKRGQDVALRCDPISGHVSLFWYQQALGQGPEFLTYFQNEAQLDKSGLPSDRFFAERPEGSVSTLKIQRTQQEDSAVYLCASSLAGAGNSGNTIYFGEGSWLTVV.

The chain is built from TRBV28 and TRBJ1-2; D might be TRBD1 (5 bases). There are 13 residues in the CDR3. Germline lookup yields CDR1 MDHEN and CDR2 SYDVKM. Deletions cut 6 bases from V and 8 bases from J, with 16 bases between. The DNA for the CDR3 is TGTGCCAGCAGATCCGGGGCGACTAGCGGCTACACCTTC. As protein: CASRSGATSGYTF.

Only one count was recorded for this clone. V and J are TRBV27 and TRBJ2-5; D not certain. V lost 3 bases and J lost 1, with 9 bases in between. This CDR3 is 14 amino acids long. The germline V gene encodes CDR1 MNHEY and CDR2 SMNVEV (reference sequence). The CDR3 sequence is CASSFSRTQETQYF. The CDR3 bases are TGTGCCAGCAGTTTCTCAAGGACCCAAGAGACCCAGTACTTC.

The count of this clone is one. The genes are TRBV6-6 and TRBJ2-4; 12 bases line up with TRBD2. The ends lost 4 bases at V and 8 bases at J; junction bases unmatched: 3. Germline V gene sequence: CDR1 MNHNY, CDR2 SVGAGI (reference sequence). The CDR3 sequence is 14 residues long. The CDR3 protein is CASSLTSGGDIQYF. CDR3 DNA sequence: TGTGCCAGCAGTTTGACTAGCGGGGGAGACATTCAGTACTTC.

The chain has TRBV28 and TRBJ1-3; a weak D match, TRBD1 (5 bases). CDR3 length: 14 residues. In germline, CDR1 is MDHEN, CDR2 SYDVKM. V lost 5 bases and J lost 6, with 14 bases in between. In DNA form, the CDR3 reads TGTGCCAGCAGTGGAGGGGTTTATCAAAACACCATATATTTT. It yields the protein CASSGGVYQNTIYF.

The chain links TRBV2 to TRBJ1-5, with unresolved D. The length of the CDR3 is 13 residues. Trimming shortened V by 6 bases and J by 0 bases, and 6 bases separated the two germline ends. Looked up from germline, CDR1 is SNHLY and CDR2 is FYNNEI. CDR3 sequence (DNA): TGTGCCAGCAGAAGGAGTAGCAATCAGCCCCAGCATTTT. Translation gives CASRRSSNQPQHF.

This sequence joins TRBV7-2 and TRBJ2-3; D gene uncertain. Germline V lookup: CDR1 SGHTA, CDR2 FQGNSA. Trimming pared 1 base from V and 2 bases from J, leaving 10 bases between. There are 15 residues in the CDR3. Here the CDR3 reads CASSLGQASTDTQYF. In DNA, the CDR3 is TGTGCCAGCAGCTTAGGCCAGGCGTCCACAGATACGCAGTATTTT.

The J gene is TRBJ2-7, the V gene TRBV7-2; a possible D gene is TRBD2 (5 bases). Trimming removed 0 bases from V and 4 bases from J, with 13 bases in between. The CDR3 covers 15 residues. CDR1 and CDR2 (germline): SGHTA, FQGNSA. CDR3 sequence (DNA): TGTGCCAGCAGCTTAGCGTACGGGGAAGCTTACGAGCAGTACTTC. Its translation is CASSLAYGEAYEQYF.

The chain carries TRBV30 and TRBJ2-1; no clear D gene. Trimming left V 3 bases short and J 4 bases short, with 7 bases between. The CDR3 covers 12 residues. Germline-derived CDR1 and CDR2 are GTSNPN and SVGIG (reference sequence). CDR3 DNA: TGTGCCTGGAGCTTTAGGTACAATGAGCAGTTCTTC. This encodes CAWSFRYNEQFF.

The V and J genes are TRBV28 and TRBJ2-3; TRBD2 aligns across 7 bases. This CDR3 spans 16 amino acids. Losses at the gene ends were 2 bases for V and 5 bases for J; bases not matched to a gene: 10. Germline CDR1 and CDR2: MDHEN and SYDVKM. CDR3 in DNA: TGTGCCAGCAGTTTACCCCCTCGCGGGAGAGGAGATACGCAGTATTTT. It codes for CASSLPPRGRGDTQYF.

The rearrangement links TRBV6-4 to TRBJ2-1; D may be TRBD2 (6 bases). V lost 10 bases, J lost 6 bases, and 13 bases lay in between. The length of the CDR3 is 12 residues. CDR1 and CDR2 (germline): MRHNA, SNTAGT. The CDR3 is CATGQGGNEQFF. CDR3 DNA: TGTGCCACGGGTCAGGGAGGCAATGAGCAGTTCTTC.

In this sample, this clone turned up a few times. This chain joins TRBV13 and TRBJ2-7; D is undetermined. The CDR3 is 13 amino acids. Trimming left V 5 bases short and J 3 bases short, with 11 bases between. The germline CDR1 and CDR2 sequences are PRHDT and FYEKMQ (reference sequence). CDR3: CASSDGFFYEQYF. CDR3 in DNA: TGTGCCAGCAGCGACGGGTTTTTCTACGAGCAGTACTTC.

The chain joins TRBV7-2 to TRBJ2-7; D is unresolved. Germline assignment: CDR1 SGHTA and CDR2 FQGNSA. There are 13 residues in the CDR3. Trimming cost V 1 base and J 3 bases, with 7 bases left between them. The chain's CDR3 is CASSLGRLYEQYF. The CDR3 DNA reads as TGTGCCAGCAGCTTAGGACGACTCTACGAGCAGTACTTC.